The 28 T cell receptor beta chains below come from one sample, sequenced in a study of identical twins. MiXCR, run by TCRdb on the 5' RACE reads, gives a single entry per CDR3 protein. The sample holds roughly 250,000 distinct CDR3 sequences; over 11% are singletons and the top ten take 8.8%. The sequenced sample consisted of memory (CD45RO+) T cells sorted from blood. Receptors originate from a woman aged 18-29 years in good health.

This clonotype was seen only a few times. The chain couples TRBV6-5 to TRBJ1-2; D not resolved. The germline V gene encodes CDR1 MNHEY and CDR2 SVGAGI. This CDR3 contains 15 residues. The V and J ends lost 0 bases and 4 bases respectively, with 12 bases between them. This CDR3 reads CASSYSAIGGYGYTF. The CDR3 DNA reads as TGTGCCAGCAGTTACTCGGCGATAGGTGGCTATGGCTACACCTTC.

This clonotype was counted only a few times. The DNA for the CDR3 is TGCAGTGCGCAGACAGGGGGCGGAGGTGAAAAACTGTTTTTT. Protein sequence: CSAQTGGGGEKLFF. The gene calls are TRBV20-1 and TRBJ1-4; 10 positions match TRBD1. V dropped 6 bases and J dropped 7; count of bases not matched to a gene: 8. CDR3 size: 14 residues. Germline V gene lookup returns CDR1 DFQATT and CDR2 SNEGSKA (reference sequence).

The rearrangement joins TRBV15 to TRBJ1-2; 7 bases map to TRBD1. The CDR3 runs 15 residues. The trim removed 2 bases at V and 7 bases at J, leaving 10 bases unmatched. Germline V CDR1 and CDR2: LNHNV, YYDKDF (reference sequence). The CDR3 protein is CATSRFSDRAGGYTF. CDR3 nucleotides: TGTGCCACCAGCAGATTCTCCGACAGGGCTGGTGGCTACACCTTC.

This clonotype showed up just a few times. The chain carries TRBV10-3 and TRBJ2-1; 14 positions match TRBD2. The germline gives CDR1 ENHRY, CDR2 SYGVKD. J gave up 10 bases and V 3 bases, and 8 bases lay outside the gene matches. CDR3 length equals 16 residues. The CDR3 spells CAISDSRLAGGREQFF. In DNA, the CDR3 is TGTGCCATCAGTGACTCAAGACTAGCGGGGGGGCGGGAGCAGTTCTTC.

This chain joins TRBV4-1 and TRBJ2-3; weak D call: TRBD2 (6 bases). With 1 base removed from V and 4 bases from J, the gap between germline ends came to 18 bases. CDR1 is MGHRA, CDR2 YSYEKL, per germline. The CDR3 extends over 17 amino acids. CDR3: CASSQVSPRGGSDTQYF. Written as DNA, the CDR3 is TGCGCCAGCAGCCAAGTCTCCCCGCGGGGAGGTTCAGATACGCAGTATTTT.

This clonotype has at least ten counts. The V gene is TRBV11-3, the J gene TRBJ1-2; D call uncertain. The V end lost 5 bases, the J end lost 4 bases, and 17 bases lay between the germline ends. The CDR3 covers 15 residues. CDR1 is SGHNT, CDR2 YENEEA, per germline. The CDR3 is CASSPGSAVLYGYTF. The CDR3 DNA is TGTGCCAGCAGCCCGGGTTCGGCAGTGCTCTATGGCTACACCTTC.

There are many counts of this clonotype. This chain uses TRBV15 with TRBJ2-2; no firm D call. Germline CDR1 reads LNHNV; CDR2 reads YYDKDF (reference sequence). This CDR3 is 14 amino acids long. Trimming took 0 bases from V and 6 from J, leaving 8 bases between them. CDR3 protein: CATSREPTAGELFF. CDR3 in DNA: TGTGCCACCAGCAGAGAACCAACCGCCGGGGAGCTGTTTTTT. Looking up the rest from reference TRBV15 and TRBJ2-2 gives the full variable domain: DAMVIQNPRYQVTQFGKPVTLSCSQTLNHNVMYWYQQKSSQAPKLLFHYYDKDFNNEADTPDNFQSRRPNTSFCFLDIRSPGLGDTAMYLCATSREPTAGELFFGEGSRLTVL.

The V and J genes are TRBV9 and TRBJ2-5; D perhaps matches TRBD2 (7 bases). Trimming cost V 4 bases and J 5 bases, with 18 bases left between them. The germline V gene encodes CDR1 SGDLS and CDR2 YYNGEE. CDR3 length equals 15 residues. For the CDR3, the DNA is TGTGCCAGCAGCATCCTGGGGGGGCGGGAGGAGACCCAGTACTTC. Its translation is CASSILGGREETQYF.

The chain uses TRBV4-3 and TRBJ2-1; TRBD2 might be the D (5 bases). V dropped 4 bases and J dropped 5 bases, with 15 bases sitting between them. Germline V CDR1 and CDR2: LGHNA, YSLEER. This CDR3 has 15 residues. The CDR3 DNA reads as TGCGCCAGCAGCCGCGACATACCGGGGAACAATGAGCAGTTCTTC. Residues: CASSRDIPGNNEQFF.

The chain carries TRBV20-1 and TRBJ2-7; D might be TRBD1 or TRBD2, each matching 5 bases. The CDR3 has 14 residues. V lost 6 bases to trimming and J lost 0 bases, with 15 bases between them. Per the germline V gene, CDR1 is DFQATT and CDR2 is SNEGSKA (reference sequence). In DNA form, the CDR3 reads TGCAGTGCGAAGACCGGGACGGACTCCTACGAGCAGTACTTC. Translation gives CSAKTGTDSYEQYF.

V gene TRBV15 combines with J gene TRBJ2-7; no firm D call. The CDR3 totals 15 residues. Trimming removed 0 bases from V and 3 bases from J, with 12 bases in between. In germline, CDR1 is LNHNV, CDR2 YYDKDF (reference sequence). DNA for the CDR3: TGTGCCACCAGCAGAGAGCCACAGACCTACTACGAGCAGTACTTC. Protein product: CATSREPQTYYEQYF. Together with reference TRBV15 and TRBJ2-7, the CDR3 gives the full variable domain: DAMVIQNPRYQVTQFGKPVTLSCSQTLNHNVMYWYQQKSSQAPKLLFHYYDKDFNNEADTPDNFQSRRPNTSFCFLDIRSPGLGDTAMYLCATSREPQTYYEQYFGPGTRLTVT.

This chain connects TRBV6-5 to TRBJ1-6; unclear D gene. The CDR3 has 14 amino acids. Deletions cut 7 bases from V and 5 bases from J, with 12 bases between. The V gene's germline CDR1 is MNHEY and CDR2 SVGAGI. The CDR3 DNA reads TGTGCCAGCAAGGGCTACAGAGATAATTCACCCCTCCACTTT. It encodes CASKGYRDNSPLHF.

This clonotype came up many times. The chain uses TRBV5-4 and TRBJ2-7, with TRBD2 identical over 7 bases. The CDR3 runs 13 residues. Germline V CDR1 and CDR2: SGHNT, YYREEE (reference sequence). With V trimmed by 4 bases and J by 3 bases, 4 bases remained unmatched. Here the CDR3 DNA reads TGTGCCAGCAGCCCTAGCGGCTACTACGAGCAGTACTTC. It encodes CASSPSGYYEQYF.

This clonotype appeared a few times. The V and J genes are TRBV5-1 and TRBJ1-1; D is uncertain. The V and J ends lost 7 bases and 0 bases respectively, with 10 bases between them. CDR3 length: 13 amino acids. Germline V CDR1 and CDR2: SGHRS, YFSETQ. The DNA of the CDR3 is TGCGCCAGCCGACCAGTCATGAACACTGAAGCTTTCTTT. It yields the protein CASRPVMNTEAFF. The full variable domain, with the rest looked up from reference TRBV5-1 and TRBJ1-1, is KAGVTQTPRYLIKTRGQQVTLSCSPISGHRSVSWYQQTPGQGLQFLFEYFSETQRNKGNFPGRFSGRQFSNSRSEMNVSTLELGDSALYLCASRPVMNTEAFFGQGTRLTVV.

This clonotype was seen a handful of times. The chain uses TRBV20-1 and TRBJ1-5, with 7 bases aligning to TRBD1. Germline CDR1 is DFQATT and CDR2 is SNEGSKA (reference sequence). The CDR3 contains 13 residues. The ends lost 6 bases at V and 7 bases at J; junction bases unmatched: 9. Here the CDR3 reads CSATPQGNQPQHF. CDR3 nucleotides: TGCAGTGCCACACCACAGGGGAACCAGCCCCAGCATTTT.

J is TRBJ1-2 and V is TRBV5-1; perhaps TRBD1 as D (5 bases). Trimming removed 0 bases from V and 9 bases from J, with 6 bases in between. The germline V gene has CDR1 SGHRS and CDR2 YFSETQ. The CDR3 loop spans 11 amino acids. CDR3 in DNA: TGCGCCAGCAGCTTGGAGGACAGCTACACCTTC. Translating gives CASSLEDSYTF.

The gene calls are TRBV12-3 or TRBV12-4 and TRBJ2-7; D possibly corresponds to TRBD1 (5 bases). The CDR3 sequence is 14 residues long. Between the trimmed V and J ends, which lost 1 base and 1 base, there was a span of 8 bases. The CDR3 loop is CASSLDRKSYEQYF. In nucleotides, the CDR3 is TGTGCCAGCAGTTTAGACAGGAAGTCCTACGAGCAGTACTTC.

This chain joins TRBV7-2 and TRBJ1-2, with D perhaps matching TRBD1 (6 bases). The CDR3 covers 13 residues. Between the trimmed V and J ends, which lost 4 bases and 3 bases, there was a span of 9 bases. CDR1 and CDR2 from the germline V gene are SGHTA and FQGNSA. The DNA of the CDR3 is TGTGCCAGCAGCTCGGGACACTACTATGGCTACACCTTC. Protein: CASSSGHYYGYTF.

The chain recombines TRBV20-1 with TRBJ2-5; 8 bases are a match to TRBD2. After removal of 6 bases from V and 3 bases from J, the junction contained 15 bases not matched to a gene. The CDR3 covers 16 residues. The germline CDR1 and CDR2 sequences are DFQATT and SNEGSKA (reference sequence). The CDR3 nucleotides read TGCAGTGCCACTAGGATGATAGCGGGGTCGAAAGAGACCCAGTACTTC. Translation gives CSATRMIAGSKETQYF.

This chain links TRBV21-1 with TRBJ2-5; whether TRBD1, the table's D call, matches the DNA was not checked. TRBV21-1 is a listed pseudogene. The CDR3 totals 14 residues. CDR3 nucleotides: TGTGCCAGCAGCAAATCGTCGGGACAAGAGACCCAGTACTTC. Amino acid sequence: CASSKSSGQETQYF.

The CDR3 DNA reads TGTGCCAGCACCCCGGTCGGGGTTGGGGAAAGGGACTACGAGCAGTACTTC. This encodes CASTPVGVGERDYEQYF. This chain uses TRBV28 with TRBJ2-7; D possibly corresponds to TRBD2 (5 bases). The CDR3 is made up of 17 amino acids. Germline loops: CDR1 MDHEN, CDR2 SYDVKM. Trimming took off 7 bases at V and 3 bases at J, with 25 bases between the two ends.

The chain joins TRBV5-1 to TRBJ2-1; D unresolved. Germline CDR1 SGHRS, CDR2 YFSETQ. CDR3 length: 15 residues. With 4 bases removed from V and 5 bases from J, the gap between germline ends came to 16 bases. CDR3: CASSGTSWYDNEQFF. The CDR3 region has the DNA TGCGCCAGCAGCGGCACGAGCTGGTACGACAATGAGCAGTTCTTC. Full variable domain (missing parts from reference TRBV5-1 and TRBJ2-1): KAGVTQTPRYLIKTRGQQVTLSCSPISGHRSVSWYQQTPGQGLQFLFEYFSETQRNKGNFPGRFSGRQFSNSRSEMNVSTLELGDSALYLCASSGTSWYDNEQFFGPGTRLTVL.

This clonotype was seen a handful of times. This rearrangement joins TRBV7-2 to TRBJ1-1; D not resolved. This CDR3 spans 15 amino acids. CDR1 and CDR2 from the germline V gene are SGHTA and FQGNSA. Trimming removed 1 base from V and 1 base from J, with 10 bases in between. The CDR3 bases are TGTGCCAGCAGCTTAGACCACCGGGCGAACACTGAAGCTTTCTTT. Translating gives CASSLDHRANTEAFF.

This clonotype was picked up one time. V and J are TRBV5-1 and TRBJ2-7, with TRBD1 identical over 8 bases. V lost 4 bases, J lost 5 bases, and 5 bases stayed unmatched. This CDR3 region has 13 residues. The germline V gene has CDR1 SGHRS and CDR2 YFSETQ. The CDR3: CASSPQGAHEQYF. The CDR3 nucleotides read TGCGCCAGCAGCCCGCAGGGGGCACACGAGCAGTACTTC.

CDR3 nucleotides: TGCAGTGCTAGAGATCTGGGGGAGGTTGGTGCCCAAGAGACCCAGTACTTC. It codes for CSARDLGEVGAQETQYF. The chain combines TRBV20-1 with TRBJ2-5; a possible D gene is TRBD2 (6 bases). The V gene's germline CDR1 is DFQATT and CDR2 SNEGSKA (reference sequence). The ends were cut back, 0 bases at V and 1 base at J, with 18 bases in the middle. The CDR3 spans 17 residues.

The chain joins TRBV7-2 to TRBJ2-3; D call uncertain. The CDR3 length is 14 residues. Germline values: CDR1 SGHTA, CDR2 FQGNSA. Trimming took off 1 base at V and 3 bases at J, with 8 bases between the two ends. The CDR3 reads CASSLDLQTDTQYF. The CDR3 DNA follows: TGTGCCAGCAGCTTAGACCTGCAAACAGATACGCAGTATTTT.

The chain combines TRBV18 with TRBJ2-5; no clear D. V was trimmed by 5 bases and J by 0 bases, leaving 4 bases between them. The CDR3 is 12 amino acids. Germline V gene sequence: CDR1 KGHSH, CDR2 LQKENI. Written as DNA, the CDR3 is TGTGCCAGCTCAGGGTACCAAGAGACCCAGTACTTC. This encodes CASSGYQETQYF.

This clonotype was found many times. The chain carries TRBV12-3 or TRBV12-4 and TRBJ2-7; 7 bases agree with TRBD1. After removal of 4 bases from V and 3 bases from J, the junction contained 3 bases not matched to a gene. CDR3 length: 13 amino acids. The CDR3 DNA follows: TGTGCCAGCAGTTGGGCAGGGGGCTACGAGCAGTACTTC. This encodes CASSWAGGYEQYF.